Shown below are 7 T cell receptor beta chains from a single sample sequenced in a study of blood T cells in healthy people across ages. Primers used in a second PCR of roughly 7 to 11 cycles were a sample-barcoded 5' primer and a J-beta primer mix. A single record per CDR3 protein comes from TCRdb applying MiXCR to the 5' RACE reads. The data hold approximately 810,000 distinct CDR3 sequences, with about 36% observed a single time. Material for sequencing was blood. These TCRs come from a man between 18 and 29 years old in good health.

Comment on this clonotype: This may be a read error: a much more frequent sequence differs by one nucleotide. The chain links TRBV4-1 to TRBJ1-1, with TRBD1 matching 10 bases. The germline V gene has CDR1 MGHRA and CDR2 YSYEKL. V was clipped by 5 bases and J by 4 bases; unmatched bases: 7. The CDR3 length is 15 residues. CDR3 region: CASSSEDRGGTEAFF. For the CDR3, the DNA is TGCGCCAGCAGCTCCGAGGACAGGGGGGGCACTGAAGCTTTCTTT.

This clonotype showed up many times. The gene calls are TRBV4-3 and TRBJ2-5; TRBD2 aligns across 10 bases. Germline V gene data show CDR1 as LGHNA and CDR2 as YSLEER. CDR3 length: 16 residues. The ends lost 0 bases at V and 4 bases at J; junction bases unmatched: 5. The DNA for the CDR3 is TGCGCCAGCAGCCAAGACGGGGTAGCGGGGGGAGAGACCCAGTACTTC. This gives the protein CASSQDGVAGGETQYF.

The CDR3 DNA reads TGTGCCAGCAGTGAACCAGACTCCAAAAACATTCAGTACTTC. Residues: CASSEPDSKNIQYF. This chain links TRBV2 with TRBJ2-4, with no clear D. Between the trimmed V and J ends, which lost 2 bases and 2 bases, there was a span of 7 bases. This CDR3 comprises 14 residues. Germline loops: CDR1 SNHLY, CDR2 FYNNEI.

This clonotype was found a few times. The chain is built from TRBV25-1 and TRBJ2-1, with TRBD1 matching 7 bases. CDR1 is MGHDK and CDR2 is SYGVNS in the germline V gene. V shed 3 bases and J 5 bases; nucleotides not matched to a gene: 7. This CDR3 is built from 15 residues. The CDR3 spells CASSDTGTENNEQFF. The CDR3 DNA sequence: TGTGCCAGCAGTGATACCGGGACAGAAAACAATGAGCAGTTCTTC.

To note about this clonotype: This clone may be a read error of a much larger clone one base away. The CDR3 loop reads CASSQSTGTLFSEQYF. CDR3 coding DNA: TGCGCCAGCAGCCAATCCACCGGGACGCTCTTTTCTGAGCAGTACTTC. V usage is TRBV4-3 and J usage is TRBJ2-4, with D perhaps assigned TRBD1 or TRBD2 (5 bases each). Germline CDR1 LGHNA, CDR2 YSLEER. This CDR3 contains 16 residues. V was pared by 2 bases and J by 13 bases, with 24 bases between.

This sequence joins TRBV20-1 and TRBJ1-1; D is perhaps TRBD1 (6 bases). CDR1 DFQATT and CDR2 SNEGSKA come from the germline V gene (reference sequence). The CDR3 totals 17 residues. The V gene lost 1 base and the J gene lost 1 base, with 19 bases spanning the gap. CDR3 residues: CSARVEGGESENTEAFF. In DNA, the CDR3 is TGCAGTGCTAGAGTTGAAGGGGGTGAATCAGAGAACACTGAAGCTTTCTTT.

This clonotype has a single count. Its ends do not fully match the called genes, so a read error is possible. The chain combines TRBV5-1 with TRBJ2-1; no clear D gene. The CDR3 runs 15 residues. Germline-derived CDR1 and CDR2 are SGHRS and YFSETQ. CDR3 residues: CASSLSSSSYDEQFF. In DNA, the CDR3 is TGCGCCAGCAGCTTAAGTTCAAGTTCCTACGATGAGCAGTTCTTC.